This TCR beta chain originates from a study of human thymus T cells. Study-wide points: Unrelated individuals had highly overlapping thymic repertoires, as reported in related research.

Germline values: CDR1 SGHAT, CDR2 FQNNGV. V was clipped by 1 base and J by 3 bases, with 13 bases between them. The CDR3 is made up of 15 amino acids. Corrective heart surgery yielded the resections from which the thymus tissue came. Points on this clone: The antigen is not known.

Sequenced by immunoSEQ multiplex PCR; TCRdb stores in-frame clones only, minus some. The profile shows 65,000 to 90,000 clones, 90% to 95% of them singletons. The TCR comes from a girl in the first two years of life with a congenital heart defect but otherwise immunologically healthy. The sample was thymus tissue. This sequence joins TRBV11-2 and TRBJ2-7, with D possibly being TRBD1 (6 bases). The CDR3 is CASSLVPQGRYEQYF. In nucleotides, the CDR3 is TGTGCCAGCAGCTTAGTGCCGCAGGGGCGCTACGAGCAGTACTTC.